Given below is one T cell receptor beta chain in context. Its antigen is still unknown. V lost 0 bases and J 0 bases, leaving 15 bases between the germline ends. Germline CDR1 LGHNA, CDR2 YSLEER. CDR3 size: 17 residues. As the template, RNA transcripts were used to amplify TCR beta CDR3 regions. The authors performed first-round RT-PCR with HTBI primers and then a second-round multiplex PCR. One entry per CDR3 protein results from TCRdb running MiXCR on the multiplex PCR reads. In the table there are 740,000 or so distinct CDR3 sequences, about 44% of which are singletons. This specimen comes from a study of Graves' ophthalmopathy and Graves' hyperthyroidism. Other autoimmune diseases, uncontrolled infections, pregnancy or lactation ruled patients out of participation. Study findings and constraints: Most clonotypes expanded in thyroid above 0.001 frequency were present in blood too.

This chain links TRBV4-3 with TRBJ2-7, with D uncertain. Source material: peripheral blood. This sequence was found in an adult man with Graves' ophthalmopathy. CDR3 bases: TGCGCCAGCAGCCAAGATCTCACTGGGATGATCTCCTACGAGCAGTACTTC. Protein: CASSQDLTGMISYEQYF.